The next 27 T cell receptor beta chains were all read from a single sample in a study of circulating and synovial CD4+ cells in juvenile arthritis. TCRdb's copy holds only in-frame clones and misses some; the assay was immunoSEQ multiplex PCR. Of some 35,000 clones listed, about 95% are singletons. Input material: CD4+ T cells from blood. The receptors were gathered from a human donor with juvenile idiopathic arthritis.

The chain links TRBV6-6 to TRBJ1-2, with D possibly matching TRBD1 (6 bases). Deletions cut 2 bases from V and 3 bases from J, with 13 bases between. CDR3 length: 15 amino acids. Germline CDR1 and CDR2: MNHNY and SVGAGI (reference sequence). The CDR3: CASSYGDGQYYGYTF. The CDR3 bases are TGTGCCAGCAGTTACGGAGACGGACAGTACTATGGCTACACCTTC.

The chain links TRBV18 to TRBJ1-5; D perhaps matches TRBD1 (6 bases). The CDR3 extends over 18 amino acids. V dropped 3 bases and J dropped 0 bases, with 18 bases sitting between them. Germline-derived CDR1 and CDR2 are KGHSH and LQKENI. The CDR3 nucleotides are TGTGCCAGCTCACCTATTTCTACGGGACACATTAGCAATCAGCCCCAGCATTTT. Residues: CASSPISTGHISNQPQHF.

A note on this clone: The sample has other DNA sequences that encode this CDR3 too. CDR3: CSVEGRNTEAFF. CDR3 coding DNA: TGCAGCGTTGAAGGCAGGAACACTGAAGCTTTCTTT. V gene TRBV29-1 combines with J gene TRBJ1-1; D remains unclear. The CDR3 runs to 12 residues. CDR1 is SQVTM and CDR2 is ANQGSEA in the germline V gene. V gave up 1 base and J gave up 1 base, with 4 bases separating them. Full variable domain (remainder filled in from reference TRBV29-1 and TRBJ1-1): SAVISQKPSRDICQRGTSLTIQCQVDSQVTMMFWYRQQPGQSLTLIATANQGSEATYESGFVIDKFPISRPNLTFSTLTVSNMSPEDSSIYLCSVEGRNTEAFFGQGTRLTVV.

This sequence joins TRBV2 and TRBJ2-3, with D possibly being TRBD2 (5 bases). Trimming left V 3 bases short and J 2 bases short, with 12 bases between. Germline CDR1 SNHLY, CDR2 FYNNEI. CDR3 size: 15 residues. CDR3 DNA sequence: TGTGCCAGCAGTGATAGGGTAGGACTCACAGATACGCAGTATTTT. Translating gives CASSDRVGLTDTQYF.

The V and J genes are TRBV7-9 and TRBJ1-3, with D uncertain. The CDR3 runs 14 residues. Germline loops: CDR1 SEHNR, CDR2 FQNEAQ (reference sequence). Trimming left V 7 bases short and J 2 bases short, with 12 bases between. The chain's CDR3 is CASMGRVTGNTIYF. The CDR3 bases are TGTGCCAGCATGGGGAGGGTCACTGGAAACACCATATATTTT.

The chain uses TRBV4-1 and TRBJ2-7, with 14 bases fitting TRBD2. The germline gives CDR1 MGHRA, CDR2 YSYEKL. J was trimmed by 2 bases and V by 2 bases; bases with no gene match: 5. The CDR3 totals 17 residues. CDR3 DNA: TGCGCCAGCAGCCAAACGACTAGCGGGGGGGCCCCCTACGAGCAGTACTTC. This translates into CASSQTTSGGAPYEQYF.

A single count supports this clone. This sequence joins TRBV5-1 and TRBJ2-5; D uncertain. The CDR3 spans 15 residues. Germline V CDR1 and CDR2: SGHRS, YFSETQ. Trimming removed 0 bases from V and 1 base from J, with 10 bases in between. The CDR3 spells CASSLGRSSQETQYF. CDR3 sequence (DNA): TGCGCCAGCAGCTTGGGTCGGAGCAGCCAAGAGACCCAGTACTTC.

The chain has TRBV5-4 and TRBJ2-7; TRBD1 is a possible D gene (5 bases). This CDR3 comprises 15 residues. The V end lost 4 bases, the J end lost 0 bases, and 14 bases lay between the germline ends. Germline V lookup: CDR1 SGHNT, CDR2 YYREEE (reference sequence). CDR3 nucleotide sequence: TGTGCCAGCAGCCGAAAGACAGATAGCTCCTACGAGCAGTACTTC. It codes for CASSRKTDSSYEQYF. The variable domain in full, completed from reference TRBV5-4 and TRBJ2-7, reads ETGVTQSPTHLIKTRGQQVTLRCSSQSGHNTVSWYQQALGQGPQFIFQYYREEENGRGNFPPRFSGLQFPNYSSELNVNALELDDSALYLCASSRKTDSSYEQYFGPGTRLTVT.

The chain employs TRBV6-1 and TRBJ2-1; 7 positions agree with TRBD1. Germline assignment: CDR1 MNHNS and CDR2 SASEGT. The CDR3 totals 15 residues. V lost 3 bases and J lost 7; bases outside the gene matches: 9. Written as DNA, the CDR3 is TGTGCCAGCAGTGAGACAGGGACGGCGGCGAATGAGCAGTTCTTC. Translating gives CASSETGTAANEQFF.

The rearrangement uses TRBV5-4 and TRBJ2-7; no reliable D call. V was pared by 4 bases and J by 7 bases, with 15 bases between. The CDR3 has 13 residues. CDR1 and CDR2 (germline): SGHNT, YYREEE (reference sequence). The CDR3 DNA sequence: TGTGCCAGCAGCCCTGACCCCTCGAGGGAGCAGTACTTC. Translating it yields CASSPDPSREQYF.

This chain uses TRBV6-5 with TRBJ1-5; tentative D call: TRBD1 (6 bases). Per the germline V gene, CDR1 is MNHEY and CDR2 is SVGAGI. V gave up 8 bases and J gave up 0 bases, with 14 bases separating them. CDR3 length: 15 residues. The CDR3 DNA reads as TGTGCCAGCGGCAGGGGACGACATAGCAATCAGCCCCAGCATTTT. Its protein product is CASGRGRHSNQPQHF.

The J gene is TRBJ2-5, the V gene TRBV12-2; the table's TRBD2 call for D was not verified on the DNA. TRBV12-2 is assigned pseudogene status. This CDR3 region has 11 residues. CDR3 region: CASRHLASQYF. CDR3 nucleotide sequence: TGTGCAAGTCGTCACCTAGCGTCCCAGTACTTC.

This clone was observed a handful of times. The chain recombines TRBV5-4 with TRBJ1-1; D gene uncertain. The CDR3 loop spans 13 amino acids. Between the trimmed V and J ends, which lost 0 bases and 2 bases, there was a span of 5 bases. From germline, CDR1 is SGHNT and CDR2 YYREEE (reference sequence). CDR3 sequence reads: CASSLAVNTEAFF. The CDR3 bases are TGTGCCAGCAGCTTGGCAGTTAACACTGAAGCTTTCTTT.

The V call is TRBV10-1, the J call TRBJ2-5, with D possibly being TRBD1 (6 bases). V lost 3 bases to trimming and J lost 0 bases, with 8 bases between them. CDR1 WNHNN and CDR2 SYGVQD come from the germline V gene (reference sequence). This CDR3 has 14 amino acids. CDR3 in amino acids: CASSEQGNQETQYF. The DNA for the CDR3 is TGCGCCAGCAGTGAACAGGGTAACCAAGAGACCCAGTACTTC.

This clone was seen a single time. This chain links TRBV7-2 with TRBJ2-5, with a weak D call TRBD2 (6 bases). Germline loops: CDR1 SGHTA, CDR2 FQGNSA. CDR3 length equals 15 residues. Trimming took 5 bases from V and 2 from J, leaving 15 bases between them. The DNA of the CDR3 is TGTGCCAGCAGCCAAGGGGACGGGAGACAAGAGACCCAGTACTTC. It is translated as CASSQGDGRQETQYF.

V usage is TRBV29-1 and J usage is TRBJ2-5; D possibly corresponds to TRBD1 (6 bases). This CDR3 comprises 13 residues. V was trimmed by 7 bases and J by 4 bases, leaving 16 bases between them. Germline V lookup: CDR1 SQVTM, CDR2 ANQGSEA. The CDR3 is CSANQGSRETQYF. The DNA for the CDR3 is TGCAGCGCCAATCAGGGGTCTAGAGAGACCCAGTACTTC.

V usage is TRBV5-1 and J usage is TRBJ2-2; no firm D call. CDR3 length equals 13 residues. CDR1 and CDR2 (germline): SGHRS, YFSETQ. V dropped 1 base and J dropped 4 bases, with 5 bases sitting between them. The CDR3 sequence is CASSLPLTGELFF. CDR3 bases: TGCGCCAGCAGCTTGCCTCTCACCGGGGAGCTGTTTTTT.

V is TRBV12-5 and J is TRBJ1-1, with D maybe TRBD1 (5 bases). Per germline, CDR1 LGHNT and CDR2 FRNRAP. The V end lost 2 bases, the J end lost 8 bases, and 6 bases lay between the germline ends. This CDR3 comprises 11 residues. The DNA of the CDR3 is TGTGCTAGTGGTTTGAGGGGAGAAGCTTTCTTT. The encoded protein is CASGLRGEAFF.

This chain links TRBV4-1 with TRBJ2-3, with unresolved D. The CDR3 runs to 13 residues. Germline V CDR1 and CDR2: MGHRA, YSYEKL. The V and J ends lost 3 bases and 1 base respectively, with 5 bases between them. As DNA, the CDR3 is TGCGCCAGCAGCCACCAGGGCACAGATACGCAGTATTTT. It encodes CASSHQGTDTQYF.

This chain connects TRBV29-1 to TRBJ2-3, with D tentatively TRBD1 (5 bases). The V gene's germline CDR1 is SQVTM and CDR2 ANQGSEA. V was trimmed by 4 bases and J by 4 bases, leaving 9 bases between them. The CDR3 runs to 12 residues. CDR3 protein: CSVGQGADTQYF. CDR3 sequence (DNA): TGCAGCGTTGGTCAGGGCGCAGATACGCAGTATTTT.

This clone was recorded once. This chain links TRBV6-5 with TRBJ1-1; D remains ambiguous. Germline V gives CDR1 MNHEY, CDR2 SVGAGI. CDR3 length equals 13 residues. Between the trimmed V and J ends, which lost 5 bases and 5 bases, there was a span of 12 bases. The CDR3 loop reads CASSRQPGTEAFF. The CDR3 DNA follows: TGTGCCAGCAGTCGGCAACCCGGGACTGAAGCTTTCTTT.

J is TRBJ2-4 and V is TRBV21-1; TRBD2 is taken as the D call from the table, unchecked against the DNA. TRBV21-1 has pseudogene status. The CDR3 runs 16 residues. In nucleotides, the CDR3 is TGTGCCAGCAGCCCCGCACGGCGGGAGGGAGAGAACATTCAGTACTTC. Its translation: CASSPARREGENIQYF.

This chain uses TRBV7-6 with TRBJ2-3; tentatively, D is TRBD2 (6 bases). V was shortened by 5 bases and J by 2 bases, with 14 bases between the two germline ends. Germline-derived CDR1 and CDR2 are SGHVS and FNYEAQ. CDR3 length: 15 residues. CDR3 sequence (DNA): TGTGCCAGCAGCCCCGCGGGACTCCCCACAGATACGCAGTATTTT. This sequence encodes CASSPAGLPTDTQYF.

This sequence joins TRBV7-6 and TRBJ2-2, with 8 bases fitting TRBD2. The CDR3 totals 15 residues. CDR1 and CDR2 from the germline V gene are SGHVS and FNYEAQ. The V and J ends lost 3 bases and 2 bases, in that order; junction bases with no gene match: 2. DNA of the CDR3: TGTGCCAGCAGCTTTAGCGGGGCTAACACCGGGGAGCTGTTTTTT. It encodes CASSFSGANTGELFF.

The rearrangement joins TRBV7-2 to TRBJ2-1; 8 bases are a match to TRBD2. CDR1 and CDR2 from the germline V gene are SGHTA and FQGNSA. The J segment lost 4 bases and the V segment lost 7 bases, leaving 6 bases of the junction unmatched. The CDR3 length is 14 residues. CDR3 DNA: TGTGCCAGCACCCCGGGGGGGCTGTACAATGAGCAGTTCTTC. Residues: CASTPGGLYNEQFF.

This clone was seen once. The chain employs TRBV21-1 and TRBJ2-7; TRBD1, the D gene given by the table, was not confirmed from the DNA. TRBV21-1 is tagged as a pseudogene. This CDR3 contains 13 residues. The CDR3 reads CASSKDRTLEQYF. CDR3 DNA sequence: TGTGCCAGCAGCAAAGACAGGACGCTCGAGCAGTACTTC.

V gene TRBV28 combines with J gene TRBJ2-1, with a tentative D call TRBD2 (6 bases). This CDR3 is built from 15 residues. V shed 6 bases and J shed 0 bases, with 12 bases lying between them. Germline CDR1 reads MDHEN; CDR2 reads SYDVKM. The CDR3 DNA follows: TGTGCCAGCAGACTTCCCGGGAGCTCCTACAATGAGCAGTTCTTC. As protein: CASRLPGSSYNEQFF. Looking up the rest from reference TRBV28 and TRBJ2-1 gives the full variable domain: DVKVTQSSRYLVKRTGEKVFLECVQDMDHENMFWYRQDPGLGLRLIYFSYDVKMKEKGDIPEGYSVSREKKERFSLILESASTNQTSMYLCASRLPGSSYNEQFFGPGTRLTVL.